Each of the 24 T cell receptor beta chains below was sequenced from the same sample in a study of T-cell memory formation after mild COVID-19. MiXCR, run by TCRdb on the 5' RACE reads, gives a single entry per CDR3 protein. There are a few hundred thousand distinct CDR3 sequences in the sample; 20% to 25% occur only once, and 20% to 25% lies in the top ten. The sample taken for sequencing was PBMCs or a T cell subset sorted from them (not recorded which). Receptors originate from a man in his late teens or twenties who had mild COVID-19 (a few samples of this study predate the infection). Cell type and time point are not known.

The rearrangement uses TRBV10-3 and TRBJ2-1, with a possible D match to TRBD2 (6 bases). The CDR3 spans 15 residues. Per germline, CDR1 ENHRY and CDR2 SYGVKD. V was cut by 11 bases and J by 7 bases, with 24 bases left in between. In nucleotides, the CDR3 is TGTGCCGCGGCCAGGGTGCCTAGCGAAGCGAATGAGCAGTTCTTC. Translated, it gives CAAARVPSEANEQFF.

The DNA of the CDR3 is TGCAGCGTTGAAGTCGGGGATATCTACAATGAGCAGTTCTTC. It yields the protein CSVEVGDIYNEQFF. This chain joins TRBV29-1 and TRBJ2-1; a possible D gene is TRBD2 (5 bases). Trimming removed 1 base at V and 3 bases at J, with 10 bases between. CDR3 size: 14 residues. Germline V CDR1 and CDR2: SQVTM, ANQGSEA.

J is TRBJ2-1 and V is TRBV5-1, with D uncertain. From germline, CDR1 is SGHRS and CDR2 YFSETQ. The V end was cut by 5 bases, the J end by 2 bases, with 8 bases between. The CDR3 contains 13 residues. CDR3: CASRNRPYNEQFF. CDR3 coding DNA: TGCGCCAGCAGGAACAGACCCTACAATGAGCAGTTCTTC. The complete variable domain, with remaining parts taken from reference TRBV5-1 and TRBJ2-1, reads KAGVTQTPRYLIKTRGQQVTLSCSPISGHRSVSWYQQTPGQGLQFLFEYFSETQRNKGNFPGRFSGRQFSNSRSEMNVSTLELGDSALYLCASRNRPYNEQFFGPGTRLTVL.

The rearrangement links TRBV7-6 to TRBJ2-3; D is tentatively TRBD1 or TRBD2 (7 bases each). Germline values: CDR1 SGHVS, CDR2 FNYEAQ. The CDR3 has 17 amino acids. V was cut by 5 bases and J by 6 bases, with 24 bases left in between. CDR3 in amino acids: CASSHRIGGGGADTQYF. The CDR3 nucleotides read TGTGCCAGCAGCCACCGGATAGGGGGCGGGGGTGCTGATACGCAGTATTTT. Filled out from reference TRBV7-6 and TRBJ2-3, the complete variable domain reads GAGVSQSPRYKVTKRGQDVALRCDPISGHVSLYWYRQALGQGPEFLTYFNYEAQQDKSGLPNDRFSAERPEGSISTLTIQRTEQRDSAMYRCASSHRIGGGGADTQYFGPGTRLTVL.

This CDR3 is CASSTDGLYGYTF. DNA of the CDR3: TGTGCCAGCAGCACGGACGGACTCTATGGCTACACCTTC. The chain couples TRBV12-3 or TRBV12-4 to TRBJ1-2; D is unclear. CDR3 length: 13 residues. The V end lost 6 bases, the J end lost 4 bases, and 12 bases lay between the germline ends.

This clonotype was seen a handful of times. This sequence joins TRBV30 and TRBJ2-1; 12 positions agree with TRBD2. From germline, CDR1 is GTSNPN and CDR2 SVGIG (reference sequence). V trimming: 1 base; J trimming: 6 bases; junction bases outside the gene matches: 4. This CDR3 has 15 residues. This CDR3 is CAWSAGTSGFNEQFF. The CDR3 bases are TGTGCCTGGAGTGCAGGGACTAGCGGGTTCAATGAGCAGTTCTTC.

The rearrangement joins TRBV20-1 to TRBJ2-7; 8 nucleotides match TRBD2. The ends lost 0 bases at V and 4 bases at J; junction bases unmatched: 8. Germline CDR1 and CDR2: DFQATT and SNEGSKA (reference sequence). The CDR3 spans 15 residues. In nucleotides, the CDR3 is TGCAGTGCTAGAGATTGGCAGCGGGGGCAATACGAGCAGTACTTC. Amino acids: CSARDWQRGQYEQYF.

This clonotype has at least ten counts. This sequence joins TRBV7-9 and TRBJ2-7; D is ambiguous. Per the germline V gene, CDR1 is SEHNR and CDR2 is FQNEAQ (reference sequence). Trimming removed 0 bases at V and 0 bases at J, with 18 bases between. The CDR3 is 18 residues long. The CDR3 DNA reads as TGTGCCAGCAGCTTAGCGGTGTCCGCCGGAAGGAGCTCCTACGAGCAGTACTTC. It codes for CASSLAVSAGRSSYEQYF.

This clonotype was seen a few times. The J gene is TRBJ1-2, the V gene TRBV12-3 or TRBV12-4, with D perhaps matching TRBD1 (5 bases). The CDR3 sequence is 13 residues long. The V end lost 10 bases, the J end lost 5 bases, and 17 bases lay between the germline ends. The CDR3 loop is CATVGRYKYGYTF. The CDR3 DNA reads TGTGCCACCGTGGGGCGGTACAAGTATGGCTACACCTTC.

This clonotype came up a few times. The J gene is TRBJ1-1, the V gene TRBV13; TRBD1 might be the D (5 bases). The CDR3 has 14 residues. In germline, CDR1 is PRHDT, CDR2 FYEKMQ (reference sequence). Trimming pared 2 bases from V and 2 bases from J, leaving 9 bases between. The CDR3 region has the DNA TGTGCCAGCAGCTTACGGGGCCATAACACTGAAGCTTTCTTT. Translation: CASSLRGHNTEAFF.

This chain connects TRBV7-9 to TRBJ1-1; the D gene is possibly TRBD1 (5 bases). Per germline, CDR1 SEHNR and CDR2 FQNEAQ (reference sequence). The ends were cut back, 1 base at V and 4 bases at J, with 16 bases in the middle. The CDR3 runs 16 residues. The CDR3 DNA is TGTGCCAGCAGCTTAGGCGGGGCTTTATCTATCACTGAAGCTTTCTTT. Encoded protein: CASSLGGALSITEAFF.

This clonotype came up a few times. This CDR3 reads CASSPPRIGLANEQFF. In DNA form, the CDR3 reads TGTGCCAGCAGCCCACCAAGGATTGGACTGGCAAATGAGCAGTTCTTC. V is TRBV7-9 and J is TRBJ2-1, with D perhaps TRBD2 (5 bases). This CDR3 region has 16 residues. Germline assignment: CDR1 SEHNR and CDR2 FQNEAQ (reference sequence). V shed 5 bases and J shed 7 bases, with 21 bases lying between them.

The chain recombines TRBV5-6 with TRBJ2-5, with D unresolved. Trimming took 0 bases from V and 2 from J, leaving 11 bases between them. The germline gives CDR1 SGHDT, CDR2 YYEEEE. The length of the CDR3 is 15 residues. The CDR3 sequence: CASSLVPDGQETQYF. CDR3 sequence (DNA): TGTGCCAGCAGCTTGGTCCCCGACGGACAAGAGACCCAGTACTTC.

This chain connects TRBV3-1 to TRBJ1-1; maybe TRBD1 (5 bases). The CDR3 covers 13 residues. V lost 8 bases and J 2 bases, leaving 12 bases between the germline ends. From germline, CDR1 is LGHDT and CDR2 YNNKEL (reference sequence). This chain's CDR3 is CASGTGANTEAFF. The CDR3 DNA follows: TGTGCCAGCGGCACAGGTGCCAACACTGAAGCTTTCTTT.

The CDR3 is CSAKYLANGAAFF. The CDR3 region has the DNA TGCAGTGCTAAGTATTTGGCAAACGGGGCAGCTTTCTTT. The J gene is TRBJ1-1, the V gene TRBV20-1, with D possibly being TRBD1 (5 bases). Trimming took off 4 bases at V and 10 bases at J, with 19 bases between the two ends. CDR1 is DFQATT, CDR2 SNEGSKA, per germline (reference sequence). This CDR3 spans 13 amino acids.

This chain links TRBV5-6 with TRBJ2-7, with 9 positions matching TRBD1. The CDR3 loop spans 15 amino acids. Trimming cost V 5 bases and J 5 bases; bases outside gene matches: 11. Germline V lookup: CDR1 SGHDT, CDR2 YYEEEE. The DNA for the CDR3 is TGTGCCAGCAGGAAAAGGACAGGGGATGTGAACGAGCAGTACGTC. Its translation is CASRKRTGDVNEQYV.

The rearrangement links TRBV7-9 to TRBJ2-1, with D possibly TRBD2 on 5 matching bases. This CDR3 has 13 residues. Looked up from germline, CDR1 is SEHNR and CDR2 is FQNEAQ (reference sequence). Trimming removed 5 bases from V and 6 bases from J, with 11 bases in between. The CDR3 protein is CASSPPTSNEQFF. In nucleotides, the CDR3 is TGTGCCAGCAGCCCGCCCACTAGCAATGAGCAGTTCTTC.

This clonotype was picked up a small number of times. The J gene is TRBJ2-3, the V gene TRBV9; 7 bases fit TRBD2. The CDR3 length is 15 residues. CDR1 is SGDLS, CDR2 YYNGEE, per germline. V shed 0 bases, J shed 2 bases, and the junction held 3 bases outside the gene matches. CDR3 nucleotide sequence: TGTGCCAGCAGCGTAGGTCTAGCGGCCACAGATACGCAGTATTTT. This encodes CASSVGLAATDTQYF.

This clonotype was detected only a few times. The chain links TRBV4-1 to TRBJ2-6; no firm D call. Germline V gene sequence: CDR1 MGHRA, CDR2 YSYEKL. V lost 1 base, J lost 0 bases, and 10 bases lay in between. CDR3 length: 17 amino acids. This CDR3 reads CASSQVVASSGANVLTF. The CDR3 nucleotides are TGCGCCAGCAGCCAAGTGGTGGCGAGCTCTGGGGCCAACGTCCTGACTTTC.

The chain combines TRBV7-2 with TRBJ1-2; D uncertain. The CDR3 extends over 16 amino acids. The germline CDR1 and CDR2 sequences are SGHTA and FQGNSA. Trimming removed 5 bases at V and 0 bases at J, with 16 bases between. This chain's CDR3 is CASSHPAEGTNYGYTF. Written as DNA, the CDR3 is TGTGCCAGCAGCCACCCGGCAGAAGGAACTAACTATGGCTACACCTTC. Using reference TRBV7-2 and TRBJ1-2 for the parts outside the CDR3, the full variable domain is GAGVSQSPSNKVTEKGKDVELRCDPISGHTALYWYRQSLGQGLEFLIYFQGNSAPDKSGLPSDRFSAERTGGSVSTLTIQRTQQEDSAVYLCASSHPAEGTNYGYTFGSGTRLTVV.

J is TRBJ2-3 and V is TRBV5-6, with 13 bases fitting TRBD2. V was pared by 0 bases and J by 2 bases, with 3 bases of the junction left unmatched. Germline CDR1 is SGHDT and CDR2 is YYEEEE. The length of the CDR3 is 17 residues. In DNA, the CDR3 is TGTGCCAGCAGCTTGGTACTAGCGGGGGGGCCCACAGATACGCAGTATTTT. Its protein is CASSLVLAGGPTDTQYF.

V is TRBV18 and J is TRBJ2-7, with TRBD1 matching over 9 bases. J lost 0 bases, V lost 3 bases, and 3 bases had no gene match. The CDR3 totals 15 residues. CDR1 KGHSH and CDR2 LQKENI come from the germline V gene. The CDR3 protein is CASSPGTGSSYEQYV. The CDR3 nucleotides are TGTGCCAGCTCACCCGGGACAGGGAGCTCCTACGAGCAGTACGTC.

The V gene is TRBV7-8, the J gene TRBJ2-5; 10 positions match TRBD1. J was trimmed by 5 bases and V by 7 bases; bases with no gene match: 13. This CDR3 comprises 16 residues. CDR1 and CDR2 (germline): SGHVS, FQNEAQ. CDR3 DNA: TGTGCCAGCACCGAAGCGGGGACAGGGGTTTACGAGACCCAGTACTTC. Translating gives CASTEAGTGVYETQYF.

This clonotype showed up just a few times. The chain joins TRBV6-2 or TRBV6-3 to TRBJ2-6; 7 nucleotides align to TRBD1. CDR3 length equals 17 residues. Trimming cost V 2 bases and J 0 bases; bases outside gene matches: 4. Germline CDR1 reads MNHEY; CDR2 reads SVGEGT. CDR3 DNA sequence: TGTGCCAGCAGTTACGGGGACAGTCACTCTGGGGCCAACGTCCTGACTTTC. Its protein product is CASSYGDSHSGANVLTF.